The 6 T cell receptor beta chains reported below all come from one sample, sequenced in a study of T cell repertoires in cytomegalovirus infection. TCRdb reprocessed the reads via MiXCR and lists one record per CDR3 protein. The sample contains around 750,000 distinct CDR3 sequences, roughly 33% of which appear only once. These receptors have no known antigen. The sample here was cultured CD8+ T cells from PBMCs, taken from culture after CMV antigen stimulation. All receptors derive from a human donor in good health (CMV status not recorded). Some clones in this sample may be carry-over from other donors' samples.

This sequence joins TRBV27 and TRBJ1-5; D is uncertain. CDR1 MNHEY and CDR2 SMNVEV come from the germline V gene (reference sequence). The CDR3 length is 14 residues. Trimming took 6 bases from V and 3 from J, leaving 12 bases between them. CDR3 sequence (DNA): TGTGCCAGCAGCCAAAGGCGGTACAATCAGCCCCAGCATTTT. The encoded protein is CASSQRRYNQPQHF.

A note on this clonotype: A much more abundant neighbour one base away suggests this may be a read error. The chain combines TRBV12-3 or TRBV12-4 with TRBJ1-1, with D unclear. V dropped 5 bases and J dropped 0 bases, with 10 bases sitting between them. This CDR3 spans 14 amino acids. The chain's CDR3 is CASSHKGMNTEAFF. The DNA of the CDR3 is TGTGCCAGCAGTCACAAGGGAATGAACACTGAAGCTTTCTTT.

The genes are TRBV12-3 or TRBV12-4 and TRBJ1-1; possible D gene TRBD1, 5 bases. V was trimmed by 3 bases and J by 4 bases, leaving 12 bases between them. The CDR3 is made up of 14 amino acids. The CDR3 sequence is CASSLGGVSTEAFF. The CDR3 DNA reads as TGTGCCAGCAGTTTGGGGGGGGTAAGCACTGAAGCTTTCTTT.

V and J are TRBV5-1 and TRBJ1-5; D gene uncertain. Germline CDR1 SGHRS, CDR2 YFSETQ. The CDR3 sequence is 13 residues long. The V end was cut by 5 bases, the J end by 0 bases, with 6 bases between. The chain's CDR3 is CASRVDSNQPQHF. As DNA, the CDR3 is TGCGCCAGCAGGGTTGATAGCAATCAGCCCCAGCATTTT.

This clonotype appeared a few times. The V and J genes are TRBV7-2 and TRBJ2-3; a possible D gene is TRBD1 (5 bases). Deletions cut 2 bases from V and 0 bases from J, with 12 bases between. Germline-derived CDR1 and CDR2 are SGHTA and FQGNSA. The length of the CDR3 is 16 residues. The CDR3 spells CASSLRPRASTDTQYF. DNA for the CDR3: TGTGCCAGCAGCTTAAGACCCAGGGCTAGCACAGATACGCAGTATTTT.

This clonotype was counted between two and nine times. The gene calls are TRBV7-9 and TRBJ2-3, with TRBD1 matching 9 bases. The CDR3 has 15 amino acids. The germline CDR1 and CDR2 sequences are SEHNR and FQNEAQ (reference sequence). V was pared by 4 bases and J by 6 bases, with 8 bases of the junction left unmatched. The chain's CDR3 is CASSSRDRVQDTQYF. The DNA for the CDR3 is TGTGCCAGCAGCTCCCGGGACAGGGTTCAGGATACGCAGTATTTT.